This T cell receptor (beta chain) was sequenced in a study of cytomegalovirus exposure and HLA in healthy donors. The study, taken as a whole, reports: TCR beta sequences reportedly predicted most subjects' HLA-A and HLA-B alleles accurately. A later analysis reportedly found that, within productive TCRs, an Asian-associated ancestry cluster had fewer N-insertions than the mean observed across the roughly 700 donors.

J gave up 6 bases and V 1 base, and 18 bases lay outside the gene matches. CDR1 is SGDLS, CDR2 YYNGEE, per germline. This CDR3 is 18 amino acids long. Use of 60 Vbeta and 13 Jbeta primers characterized the PCR. As processed by the authors: About 9.9 million shared chains were among about 80 million unique TCR beta chains counted in a later analysis. Generated by immunoSEQ multiplex PCR, the TCRdb table keeps only in-frame clones and is missing some. The V and J calls and the clone size are those of that table, but D and trimming were determined from the DNA. The sample shows 95,000 to 130,000 clones, around two thirds of them seen only once. The table lists this clone with a count of one. Antigen specificity is unknown. The same CDR3 is also encoded by other DNA sequences in this sample.

The J gene is TRBJ1-2, the V gene TRBV9; 7 bases match TRBD1. This TCR derives from a woman aged 35 to 49 in good health and CMV-seropositive. The sequenced sample consisted of PBMCs. The CDR3 bases are TGTGCCAGCAGCGTAAGGGCACATGGAGGGGGCCAAGAGGATGGCTACACCTTC. Its protein product is CASSVRAHGGGQEDGYTF. Full variable domain (rest looked up from reference TRBV9 and TRBJ1-2): DSGVTQTPKHLITATGQRVTLRCSPRSGDLSVYWYQQSLDQGLQFLIQYYNGEERAKGNILERFSAQQFPDLHSELNLSSLELGDSALYFCASSVRAHGGGQEDGYTFGSGTRLTVV.